A single sample gave rise to the 11 T cell receptor beta chains below, sequenced in a study of blood T cell repertoires in COVID-19. TCRdb keeps only in-frame clones here, not all; method: immunoSEQ multiplex PCR. The sample holds some 290,000 clones, roughly 90% seen once. The sequenced material came from PBMCs or T cells enriched from blood (not recorded which). These TCRs come from a woman aged 25-40 years who had been exposed to COVID-19.

The rearrangement joins TRBV5-1 to TRBJ2-5; 8 bases align to TRBD2. V was pared by 0 bases and J by 5 bases, with 6 bases of the junction left unmatched. Germline CDR1 and CDR2: SGHRS and YFSETQ. The CDR3 is made up of 15 amino acids. The chain's CDR3 is CASSLVAGGHETQYF. The DNA for the CDR3 is TGCGCCAGCAGCTTGGTGGCGGGGGGTCACGAGACCCAGTACTTC.

J is TRBJ1-2 and V is TRBV19, with a weak D call TRBD1 (5 bases). Germline CDR1 and CDR2: LNHDA and SQIVND (reference sequence). The V gene lost 3 bases and the J gene lost 4 bases, with 15 bases spanning the gap. CDR3 size: 15 residues. The CDR3 here is CASSMDTTSAYGYTF. As DNA, the CDR3 is TGTGCCAGTAGTATGGACACTACGAGCGCCTATGGCTACACCTTC.

CDR3 loop: CASSPIYITLTGQSYNEQFF. The CDR3 DNA follows: TGTGCCAGCAGCCCCATATATATAACCCTTACGGGACAGTCCTACAATGAGCAGTTCTTC. The genes are TRBV3-1 (or the pseudogene TRBV3-2) and TRBJ2-1, with 7 bases lining up with TRBD1. Germline CDR1 and CDR2: LGHDT and YNNKEL (reference sequence). This CDR3 comprises 20 residues. V lost 4 bases to trimming and J lost 1 base; unmatched junction nucleotides: 19.

The V and J genes are TRBV5-8 and TRBJ1-5; 8 nucleotides line up with TRBD1. The CDR3 has 18 amino acids. Germline values: CDR1 SGHTS, CDR2 YDEGEE. The V gene end was trimmed by 4 bases and the J gene end by 2 bases; junction bases not matched to a gene: 14. The CDR3 DNA reads as TGTGCCAGCAGCGTCTGGGGTGCCCAGGGGGCTGGCAATCAGCCCCAGCATTTT. Translation gives CASSVWGAQGAGNQPQHF.

The CDR3 nucleotides read TGTGCCAGCAGGGAGACTAGCGGCGAGCAGTACTTC. The encoded protein is CASRETSGEQYF. J is TRBJ2-7 and V is TRBV6-5, with 9 positions matching TRBD2. This CDR3 region has 12 residues. Germline assignment: CDR1 MNHEY and CDR2 SVGAGI. With 6 bases clipped from V and 6 bases from J, the junction kept 3 bases outside the gene matches.

The V and J genes are TRBV14 and TRBJ1-4, with D hard to call. V was pared by 0 bases and J by 5 bases, with 19 bases between. The CDR3 runs 18 residues. CDR1 is SGHDN and CDR2 is FVKESK in the germline V gene. The CDR3 reads CASSQESGSSKSNEKLFF. Written as DNA, the CDR3 is TGTGCCAGCAGCCAAGAATCGGGGTCTAGTAAGTCAAATGAAAAACTGTTTTTT.

This clone was counted once. This rearrangement joins TRBV7-2 to TRBJ1-6; 10 bases match TRBD1. V was clipped by 2 bases and J by 10 bases; unmatched bases: 5. The CDR3 spans 15 residues. CDR1 is SGHTA and CDR2 is FQGNSA in the germline V gene. In DNA form, the CDR3 reads TGTGCCAGCAGCTTACGGGACAGGGGAGGGTCACCCCTCCACTTT. This codes for CASSLRDRGGSPLHF.

The chain joins TRBV5-4 to TRBJ2-7; D is perhaps TRBD2 (6 bases). The CDR3 extends over 14 amino acids. CDR1 and CDR2 (germline): SGHNT, YYREEE (reference sequence). The V gene lost 4 bases and the J gene lost 6 bases, with 17 bases spanning the gap. CDR3 residues: CASSTRQGAGEQYF. The CDR3 coding sequence is TGTGCCAGCAGCACCCGGCAGGGAGCGGGCGAGCAGTACTTC.

The V and J genes are TRBV29-1 and TRBJ2-2; no definite D call. Trimming pared 4 bases from V and 0 bases from J, leaving 6 bases between. CDR3 size: 13 residues. CDR1 and CDR2 (germline): SQVTM, ANQGSEA. The DNA of the CDR3 is TGCAGCGTTGGGCGGACGAACACCGGGGAGCTGTTTTTT. Protein: CSVGRTNTGELFF.

V and J are TRBV14 and TRBJ2-3; 9 positions match TRBD2. Germline trimming cut 4 bases from V and 2 bases from J; bases unmatched to any gene: 10. Per germline, CDR1 SGHDN and CDR2 FVKESK. There are 17 residues in the CDR3. This chain's CDR3 is CASSPARSSGVTDTQYF. DNA of the CDR3: TGTGCCAGCAGCCCGGCCCGCTCTAGCGGGGTCACAGATACGCAGTATTTT.

The V gene is TRBV7-2, the J gene TRBJ2-1; 9 bases match TRBD1. Trimming took 3 bases from V and 6 from J; bases not matched to a gene: 6. The CDR3 is 15 residues long. Germline assignment: CDR1 SGHTA and CDR2 FQGNSA. The CDR3 nucleotides read TGTGCCAGCAGCTTTGGACAGGGGTTAATCAATGAGCAGTTCTTC. This codes for CASSFGQGLINEQFF.